A selection of T cell receptor beta chains follows, all from one sample in a study of STAT3 mutations in large granular lymphocyte leukemia. Method: immunoSEQ multiplex PCR; TCRdb's copy keeps in-frame clones and lacks some. The sample includes under 35,000 clones, 65% to 80% of them seen just once. Sequencing input: peripheral blood mononuclear cells. The receptors were sampled from a woman in her forties or fifties with T-cell large granular lymphocyte leukemia. Some clones in this sample may be carry-over from other donors' samples. Each CDR3 is given with its conserved first and last residue. Fields, in order: V gene, CDR3 length, clone size, J gene, D gene, CDR3 protein, CDR3 DNA. The D gene is left open where the match is weak. For some rows the clone size is stated as once, few or many, or as a class when expanded; others skip it.

v_gene: TRBV7-3
len: 13
abundance: few
j_gene: TRBJ1-1
d_gene: -
CDR3aa: CASSLTGWTEAFF
CDR3nt: TGTGCCAGCAGCTTAACAGGGTGGACTGAAGCTTTCTTT

v_gene: TRBV18
len: 18
abundance: -
j_gene: TRBJ1-4
d_gene: -
CDR3aa: CASSPPSMSRDKGEKLFF
CDR3nt: TGTGCCAGCTCACCACCAAGTATGTCCAGGGACAAGGGGGAAAAACTGTTTTTT

v_gene: TRBV30
len: 14
abundance: -
j_gene: TRBJ1-3
d_gene: -
CDR3aa: CAWSPMSSGNTIYF
CDR3nt: TGTGCCTGGAGTCCTATGAGCTCTGGAAACACCATATATTTT

v_gene: TRBV29-1
len: 14
abundance: -
j_gene: TRBJ1-2
d_gene: TRBD1
CDR3aa: CSVKGGQGGYGYTF
CDR3nt: TGCAGCGTTAAGGGTGGACAGGGGGGCTATGGCTACACCTTC

v_gene: TRBV12-2
len: 9
abundance: -
j_gene: TRBJ1-1
d_gene: -
CDR3aa: CASLSPAFF
CDR3nt: TGTGCAAGTCTCTCTCCAGCTTTCTTT

v_gene: TRBV4-1
len: 16
abundance: -
j_gene: TRBJ2-7
d_gene: -
CDR3aa: CASSQDPATGNYEQYF
CDR3nt: TGCGCCAGCAGCCAAGATCCCGCGACAGGAAACTACGAGCAGTACTTC

v_gene: TRBV5-1
len: 14
abundance: -
j_gene: TRBJ2-7
d_gene: -
CDR3aa: CASSSGSPPYEQYF
CDR3nt: TGCGCCAGCAGCTCGGGGTCCCCACCCTACGAGCAGTACTTC

v_gene: TRBV19
len: 13
abundance: -
j_gene: TRBJ1-1
d_gene: -
CDR3aa: CASSIGRNTEAFF
CDR3nt: TGTGCCAGTAGTATAGGGCGGAACACTGAAGCTTTCTTT

v_gene: TRBV2
len: 14
abundance: -
j_gene: TRBJ2-1
d_gene: -
CDR3aa: CAAQADSSYNEQFF
CDR3nt: TGTGCCGCCCAGGCGGACAGCTCCTACAATGAGCAGTTCTTC

v_gene: TRBV5-4
len: 20
abundance: -
j_gene: TRBJ2-3
d_gene: -
CDR3aa: CASSSASGSLDMGGTDTQYF
CDR3nt: TGTGCCAGCAGCTCGGCCTCCGGGAGTCTAGATATGGGCGGCACAGATACGCAGTATTTT

v_gene: TRBV19
len: 14
abundance: few
j_gene: TRBJ2-1
d_gene: -
CDR3aa: CASSMRSGSNEQFF
CDR3nt: TGTGCCAGTAGTATGAGAAGCGGGTCAAATGAGCAGTTCTTC

v_gene: TRBV6-6
len: 14
abundance: -
j_gene: TRBJ2-2
d_gene: -
CDR3aa: CASSYDRGIGELFF
CDR3nt: TGTGCCAGCAGTTACGATCGAGGGATCGGGGAGCTGTTTTTT

v_gene: TRBV7-6
len: 13
abundance: few
j_gene: TRBJ2-7
d_gene: TRBD1
CDR3aa: CASSQGAPYEQYF
CDR3nt: TGTGCCAGCAGTCAGGGGGCGCCCTACGAGCAGTACTTC

v_gene: TRBV7-9
len: 14
abundance: -
j_gene: TRBJ1-2
d_gene: TRBD1
CDR3aa: CASSPNGQAYGYTF
CDR3nt: TGTGCCAGCAGCCCGAATGGACAGGCCTATGGCTACACCTTC

v_gene: TRBV18
len: 16
abundance: -
j_gene: TRBJ2-2
d_gene: TRBD2
CDR3aa: CASSSTSGRAGGELFF
CDR3nt: TGTGCCAGCTCATCGACTAGCGGGAGGGCCGGAGGGGAGCTGTTTTTT

v_gene: TRBV4-2
len: 14
abundance: -
j_gene: TRBJ2-3
d_gene: -
CDR3aa: CASSQDRRVDTQYF
CDR3nt: TGTGCCAGCAGCCAAGATCGTAGGGTTGATACGCAGTATTTT

v_gene: TRBV5-1
len: 15
abundance: -
j_gene: TRBJ2-1
d_gene: -
CDR3aa: CASSLAGPPINEQFF
CDR3nt: TGCGCCAGCAGCTTGGCGGGGCCACCAATCAATGAGCAGTTCTTC

v_gene: TRBV28
len: 16
abundance: few
j_gene: TRBJ2-2
d_gene: TRBD1
CDR3aa: CASSLFGQGNTGELFF
CDR3nt: TGTGCCAGCAGTTTATTTGGACAGGGGAACACCGGGGAGCTGTTTTTT

v_gene: TRBV29-1
len: 12
abundance: -
j_gene: TRBJ2-3
d_gene: -
CDR3aa: CSVKVQTDTQYF
CDR3nt: TGCAGCGTGAAGGTCCAAACAGATACGCAGTATTTT

v_gene: TRBV7-9
len: 13
abundance: -
j_gene: TRBJ1-1
d_gene: TRBD1
CDR3aa: CASRAGGGTEAFF
CDR3nt: TGTGCCAGCAGGGCAGGGGGCGGCACTGAAGCTTTCTTT

v_gene: TRBV10-2
len: 11
abundance: -
j_gene: TRBJ2-7
d_gene: TRBD1
CDR3aa: CASRTGSEQYF
CDR3nt: TGCGCCAGCCGGACAGGGAGCGAGCAGTACTTC

v_gene: TRBV28
len: 14
abundance: medium-sized
j_gene: TRBJ1-1
d_gene: -
CDR3aa: CASSSRGGRTEAFF
CDR3nt: TGTGCCAGCAGCTCCCGTGGGGGGCGAACGGAAGCTTTCTTT

v_gene: TRBV20-1
len: 11
abundance: few
j_gene: TRBJ1-1
d_gene: -
CDR3aa: CSARGNTEAFF
CDR3nt: TGCAGTGCTAGAGGTAACACTGAAGCTTTCTTT

v_gene: TRBV5-1
len: 14
abundance: -
j_gene: TRBJ1-1
d_gene: TRBD1
CDR3aa: CASSPQGDASEAFF
CDR3nt: TGCGCCAGCAGCCCTCAGGGGGACGCTTCTGAAGCTTTCTTT

v_gene: TRBV7-9
len: 15
abundance: -
j_gene: TRBJ2-7
d_gene: -
CDR3aa: CASSLSVTSSYEQYF
CDR3nt: TGTGCCAGCAGCTTATCTGTAACGAGCTCCTACGAGCAGTACTTC

v_gene: TRBV5-1
len: 17
abundance: few
j_gene: TRBJ2-1
d_gene: -
CDR3aa: CASSLAFSGDVSEEQFF
CDR3nt: TGCGCCAGCAGCTTGGCCTTCTCGGGAGATGTCTCGGAGGAGCAGTTCTTC

v_gene: TRBV5-6
len: 15
abundance: -
j_gene: TRBJ2-3
d_gene: -
CDR3aa: CASSRQGITRDTQYF
CDR3nt: TGTGCCAGCAGCCGGCAGGGGATCACAAGAGATACGCAGTATTTT

v_gene: TRBV6-1
len: 14
abundance: few
j_gene: TRBJ1-3
d_gene: -
CDR3aa: CASADNFSGNTIYF
CDR3nt: TGTGCCAGCGCAGACAATTTCTCTGGAAACACCATATATTTT

v_gene: TRBV5-4
len: 15
abundance: -
j_gene: TRBJ2-7
d_gene: TRBD2
CDR3aa: CASSRGLAGSYEQYF
CDR3nt: TGTGCCAGCAGCAGAGGACTAGCGGGCTCCTACGAGCAGTACTTC

v_gene: TRBV21-1
len: 16
abundance: -
j_gene: TRBJ1-5
d_gene: -
CDR3aa: CASSKVQHISNQPQHF
CDR3nt: TGTGCCAGCAGCAAAGTTCAACACATTAGCAATCAGCCCCAGCATTTT

v_gene: TRBV5-4
len: 17
abundance: -
j_gene: TRBJ1-3
d_gene: -
CDR3aa: CASSLGLPGAGGNTIYF
CDR3nt: TGTGCCAGCAGCTTGGGTCTGCCGGGGGCGGGTGGAAACACCATATATTTT

v_gene: TRBV28
len: 12
abundance: -
j_gene: TRBJ1-1
d_gene: -
CDR3aa: CASSFRTTEAFF
CDR3nt: TGTGCCAGCAGTTTCCGAACGACTGAAGCTTTCTTT

v_gene: TRBV9
len: 15
abundance: -
j_gene: TRBJ2-1
d_gene: TRBD1
CDR3aa: CASSVTGGSFNEQFF
CDR3nt: TGTGCCAGCAGCGTTACAGGGGGCTCTTTCAATGAGCAGTTCTTC

v_gene: TRBV5-6
len: 14
abundance: -
j_gene: TRBJ2-7
d_gene: -
CDR3aa: CASSLGLAVREQYF
CDR3nt: TGTGCCAGCAGCTTGGGCCTGGCAGTGCGGGAGCAGTACTTC

v_gene: TRBV6-6
len: 11
abundance: -
j_gene: TRBJ1-1
d_gene: -
CDR3aa: CASSDRFEAFF
CDR3nt: TGTGCCAGCAGCGACAGGTTTGAAGCTTTCTTT

v_gene: TRBV18
len: 14
abundance: -
j_gene: TRBJ1-2
d_gene: -
CDR3aa: CASSPAGRAGGYTF
CDR3nt: TGTGCCAGCTCACCAGCAGGCAGGGCCGGTGGCTACACCTTC

v_gene: TRBV25-1
len: 15
abundance: once
j_gene: TRBJ2-7
d_gene: -
CDR3aa: CASSEDSTANYEQYF
CDR3nt: TGTGCCAGCAGTGAAGACAGCACAGCTAACTACGAGCAGTACTTC

v_gene: TRBV6-1
len: 15
abundance: -
j_gene: TRBJ2-7
d_gene: TRBD2
CDR3aa: CASSDGGSGSYEQYF
CDR3nt: TGTGCCAGCAGTGACGGCGGGAGCGGGTCCTACGAGCAGTACTTC

v_gene: TRBV29-1
len: 11
abundance: -
j_gene: TRBJ1-1
d_gene: -
CDR3aa: CSGSVRGEAFF
CDR3nt: TGCAGCGGTTCGGTTAGGGGCGAAGCTTTCTTT

v_gene: TRBV7-9
len: 16
abundance: -
j_gene: TRBJ2-1
d_gene: TRBD2
CDR3aa: CASSPWPSGIKYEQFF
CDR3nt: TGTGCCAGCAGCCCCTGGCCTAGCGGGATTAAGTATGAGCAGTTCTTC